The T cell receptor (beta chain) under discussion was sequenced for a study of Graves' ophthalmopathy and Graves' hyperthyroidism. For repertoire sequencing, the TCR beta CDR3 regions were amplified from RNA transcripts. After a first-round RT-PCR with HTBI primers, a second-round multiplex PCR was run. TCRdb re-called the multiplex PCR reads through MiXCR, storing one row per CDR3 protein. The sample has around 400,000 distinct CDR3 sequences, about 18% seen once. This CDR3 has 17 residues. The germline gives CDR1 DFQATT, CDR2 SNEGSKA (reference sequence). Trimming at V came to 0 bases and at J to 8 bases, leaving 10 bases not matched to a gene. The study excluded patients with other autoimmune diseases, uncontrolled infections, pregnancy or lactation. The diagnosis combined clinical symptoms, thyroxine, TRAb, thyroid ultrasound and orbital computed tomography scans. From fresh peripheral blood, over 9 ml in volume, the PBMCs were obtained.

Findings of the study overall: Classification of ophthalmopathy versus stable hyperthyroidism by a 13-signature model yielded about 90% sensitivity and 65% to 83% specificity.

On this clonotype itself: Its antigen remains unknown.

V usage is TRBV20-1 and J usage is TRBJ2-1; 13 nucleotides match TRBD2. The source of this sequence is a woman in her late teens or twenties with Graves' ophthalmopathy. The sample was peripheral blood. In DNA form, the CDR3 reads TGCAGTGCTAGAGAAACCCTCGGACTAGCGGGAGATGATGAGCAGTTCTTC. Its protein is CSARETLGLAGDDEQFF.